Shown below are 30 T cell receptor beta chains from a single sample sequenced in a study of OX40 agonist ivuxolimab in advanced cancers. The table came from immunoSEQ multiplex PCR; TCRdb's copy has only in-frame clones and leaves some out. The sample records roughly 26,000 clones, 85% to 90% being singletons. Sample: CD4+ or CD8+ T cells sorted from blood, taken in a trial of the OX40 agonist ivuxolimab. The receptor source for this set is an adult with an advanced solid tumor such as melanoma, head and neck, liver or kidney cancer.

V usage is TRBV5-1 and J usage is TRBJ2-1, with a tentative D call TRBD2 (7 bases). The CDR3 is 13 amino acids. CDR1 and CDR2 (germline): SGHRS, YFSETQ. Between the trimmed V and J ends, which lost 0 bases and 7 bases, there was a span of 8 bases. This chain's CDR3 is CASSLEGGNEQFF. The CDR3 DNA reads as TGCGCCAGCAGCTTGGAGGGGGGGAATGAGCAGTTCTTC.

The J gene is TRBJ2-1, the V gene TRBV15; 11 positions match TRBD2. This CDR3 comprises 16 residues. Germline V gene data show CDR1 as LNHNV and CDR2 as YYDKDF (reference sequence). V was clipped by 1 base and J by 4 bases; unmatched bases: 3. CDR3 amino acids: CATSRGLAGGYNEQFF. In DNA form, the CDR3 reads TGTGCCACCAGCAGAGGTCTAGCGGGGGGATACAATGAGCAGTTCTTC.

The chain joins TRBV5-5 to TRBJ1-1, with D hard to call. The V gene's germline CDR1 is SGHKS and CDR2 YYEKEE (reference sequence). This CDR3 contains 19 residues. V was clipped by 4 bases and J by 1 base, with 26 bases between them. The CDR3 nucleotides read TGTGCCAGCAGCCAAAACCCTTCAGGCGGCATGGGAACGAACACTGAAGCTTTCTTT. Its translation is CASSQNPSGGMGTNTEAFF. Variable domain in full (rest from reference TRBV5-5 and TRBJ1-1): DAGVTQSPTHLIKTRGQQVTLRCSPISGHKSVSWYQQVLGQGPQFIFQYYEKEERGRGNFPDRFSARQFPNYSSELNVNALLLGDSALYLCASSQNPSGGMGTNTEAFFGQGTRLTVV.

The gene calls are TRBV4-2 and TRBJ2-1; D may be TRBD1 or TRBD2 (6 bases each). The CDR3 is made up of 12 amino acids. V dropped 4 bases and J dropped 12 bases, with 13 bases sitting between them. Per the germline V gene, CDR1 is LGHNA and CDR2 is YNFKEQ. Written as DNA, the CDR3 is TGTGCCAGCAGCCCCCCAGGGGACTTGCAGTTCTTC. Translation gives CASSPPGDLQFF.

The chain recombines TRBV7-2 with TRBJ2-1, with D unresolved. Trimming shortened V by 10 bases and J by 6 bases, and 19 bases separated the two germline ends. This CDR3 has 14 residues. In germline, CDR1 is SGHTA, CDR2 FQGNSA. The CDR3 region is CATSTDSEGNEQFF. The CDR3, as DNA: TGTGCCACCTCCACTGATAGTGAAGGCAATGAGCAGTTCTTC.

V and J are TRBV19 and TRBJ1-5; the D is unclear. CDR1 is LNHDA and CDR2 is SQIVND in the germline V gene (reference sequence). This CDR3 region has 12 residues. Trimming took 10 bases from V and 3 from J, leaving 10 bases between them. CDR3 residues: CAIETPNQPQHF. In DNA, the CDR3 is TGTGCCATCGAAACCCCCAATCAGCCCCAGCATTTT.

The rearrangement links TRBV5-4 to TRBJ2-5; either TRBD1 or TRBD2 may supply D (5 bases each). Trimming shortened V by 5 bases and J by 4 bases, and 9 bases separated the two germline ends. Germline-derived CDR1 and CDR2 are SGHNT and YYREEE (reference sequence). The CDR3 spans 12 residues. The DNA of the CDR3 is TGTGCCAGCAGTGGGGACCGAGAGACCCAGTACTTC. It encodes CASSGDRETQYF.

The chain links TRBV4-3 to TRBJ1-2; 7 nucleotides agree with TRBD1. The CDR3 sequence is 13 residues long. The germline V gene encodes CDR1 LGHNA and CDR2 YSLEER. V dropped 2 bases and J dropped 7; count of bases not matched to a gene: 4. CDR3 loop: CASSQSDRVGYTF. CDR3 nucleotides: TGCGCCAGCAGCCAATCCGACAGGGTTGGCTACACCTTC.

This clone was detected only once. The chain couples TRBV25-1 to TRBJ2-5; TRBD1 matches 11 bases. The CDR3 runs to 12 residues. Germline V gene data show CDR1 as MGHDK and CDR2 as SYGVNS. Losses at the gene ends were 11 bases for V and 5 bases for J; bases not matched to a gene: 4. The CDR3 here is CAGQGAGETQYF. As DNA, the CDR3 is TGTGCCGGACAGGGGGCGGGGGAGACCCAGTACTTC.

CDR3: CASSLVSWGGGNSPLHF. The CDR3 bases are TGTGCCAGCAGCTTAGTGTCCTGGGGGGGAGGTAATTCACCCCTCCACTTT. The rearrangement uses TRBV7-8 and TRBJ1-6; D is perhaps TRBD1 (5 bases). V lost 1 base and J 6 bases, leaving 16 bases between the germline ends. CDR3 length: 17 residues. Germline V gene sequence: CDR1 SGHVS, CDR2 FQNEAQ. The complete variable domain, with remaining parts taken from reference TRBV7-8 and TRBJ1-6, reads GAGVSQSPRYKVAKRGQDVALRCDPISGHVSLFWYQQALGQGPEFLTYFQNEAQLDKSGLPSDRFFAERPEGSVSTLKIQRTQQEDSAVYLCASSLVSWGGGNSPLHFGNGTRLTVT.

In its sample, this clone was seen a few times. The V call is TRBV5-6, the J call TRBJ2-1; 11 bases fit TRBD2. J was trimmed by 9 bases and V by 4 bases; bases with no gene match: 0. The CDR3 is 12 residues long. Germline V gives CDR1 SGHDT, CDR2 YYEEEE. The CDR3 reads CASSGLAGEQFF. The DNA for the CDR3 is TGTGCCAGCAGCGGACTAGCGGGTGAGCAGTTCTTC.

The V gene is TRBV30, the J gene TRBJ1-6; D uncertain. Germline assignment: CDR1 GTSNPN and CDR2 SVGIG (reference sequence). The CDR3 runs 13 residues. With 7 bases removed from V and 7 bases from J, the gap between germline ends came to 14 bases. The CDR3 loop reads CAFRGPQNSPLHF. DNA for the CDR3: TGTGCCTTCCGAGGACCGCAAAATTCACCCCTCCACTTT.

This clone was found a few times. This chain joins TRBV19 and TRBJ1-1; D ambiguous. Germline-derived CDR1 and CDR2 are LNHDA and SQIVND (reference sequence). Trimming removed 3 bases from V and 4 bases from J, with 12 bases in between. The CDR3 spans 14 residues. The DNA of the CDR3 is TGTGCCAGTAGTATGGCTTCCAGAGGCACTGAAGCTTTCTTT. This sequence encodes CASSMASRGTEAFF.

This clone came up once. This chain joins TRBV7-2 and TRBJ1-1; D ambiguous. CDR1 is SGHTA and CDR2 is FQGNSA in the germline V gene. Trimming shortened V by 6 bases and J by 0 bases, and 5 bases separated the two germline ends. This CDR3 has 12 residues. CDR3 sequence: CASREMNTEAFF. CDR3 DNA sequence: TGTGCCAGCAGAGAGATGAACACTGAAGCTTTCTTT.

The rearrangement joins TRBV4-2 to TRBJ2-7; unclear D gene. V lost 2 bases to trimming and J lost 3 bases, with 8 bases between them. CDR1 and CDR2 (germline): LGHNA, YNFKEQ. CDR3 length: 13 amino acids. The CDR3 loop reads CASSQLEDYEQYF. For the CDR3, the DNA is TGTGCCAGCAGCCAACTGGAAGACTACGAGCAGTACTTC.

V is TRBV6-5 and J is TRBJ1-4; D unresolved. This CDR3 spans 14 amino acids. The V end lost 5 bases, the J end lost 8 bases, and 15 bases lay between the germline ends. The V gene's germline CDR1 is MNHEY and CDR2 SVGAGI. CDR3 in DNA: TGTGCCAGCAGTCCGGGCCCCCTGAGAGAAAAACTGTTTTTT. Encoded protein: CASSPGPLREKLFF.

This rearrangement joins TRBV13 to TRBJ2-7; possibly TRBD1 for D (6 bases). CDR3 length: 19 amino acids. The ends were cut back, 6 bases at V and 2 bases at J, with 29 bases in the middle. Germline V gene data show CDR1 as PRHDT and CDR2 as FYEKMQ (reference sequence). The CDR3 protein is CASRSIKGGSELSPYEQYF. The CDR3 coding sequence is TGTGCCAGCAGAAGTATTAAAGGGGGTTCCGAACTGTCTCCCTACGAGCAGTACTTC.

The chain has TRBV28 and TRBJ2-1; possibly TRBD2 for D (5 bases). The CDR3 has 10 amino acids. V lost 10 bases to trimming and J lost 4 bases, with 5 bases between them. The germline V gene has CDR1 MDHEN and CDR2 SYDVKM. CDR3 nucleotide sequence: TGTGCCACGGGGTACAATGAGCAGTTCTTC. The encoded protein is CATGYNEQFF.

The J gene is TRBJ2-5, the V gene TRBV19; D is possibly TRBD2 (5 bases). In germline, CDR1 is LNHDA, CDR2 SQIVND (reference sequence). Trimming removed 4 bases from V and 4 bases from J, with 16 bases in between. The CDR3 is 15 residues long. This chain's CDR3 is CASSTGVRYRETQYF. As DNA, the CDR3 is TGTGCCAGTAGTACCGGGGTTCGATATCGAGAGACCCAGTACTTC.

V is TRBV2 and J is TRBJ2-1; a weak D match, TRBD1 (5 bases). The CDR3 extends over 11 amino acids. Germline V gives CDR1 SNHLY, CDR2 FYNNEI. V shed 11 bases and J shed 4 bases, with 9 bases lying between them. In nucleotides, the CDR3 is TGTGCCGGTGACAGTTACAATGAGCAGTTCTTC. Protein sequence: CAGDSYNEQFF.

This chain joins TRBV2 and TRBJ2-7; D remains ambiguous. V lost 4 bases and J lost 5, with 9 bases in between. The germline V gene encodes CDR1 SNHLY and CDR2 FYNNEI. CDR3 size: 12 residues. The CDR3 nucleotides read TGTGCCAGCAGTGGTGGTATTAACGAGCAGTACTTC. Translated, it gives CASSGGINEQYF.

CDR3 DNA sequence: TGTGCCAGTAGTATCGGGTCCAGGACCTACTACGAGCAGTACTTC. Its protein product is CASSIGSRTYYEQYF. The chain combines TRBV19 with TRBJ2-7; unclear D gene. Trimming stripped 3 bases from V and 3 bases from J, with 15 bases between. Per the germline V gene, CDR1 is LNHDA and CDR2 is SQIVND (reference sequence). The CDR3 has 15 amino acids.

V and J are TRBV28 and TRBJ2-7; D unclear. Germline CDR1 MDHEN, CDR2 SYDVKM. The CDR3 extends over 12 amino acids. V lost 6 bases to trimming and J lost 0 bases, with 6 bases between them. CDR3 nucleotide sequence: TGTGCCAGCAGCCTTAGCTCCTACGAGCAGTACTTC. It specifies CASSLSSYEQYF.

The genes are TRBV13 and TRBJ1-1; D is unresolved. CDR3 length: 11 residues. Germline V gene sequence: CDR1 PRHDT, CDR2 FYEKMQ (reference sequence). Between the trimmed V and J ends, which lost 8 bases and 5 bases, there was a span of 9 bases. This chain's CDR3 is CASGEVTEAFF. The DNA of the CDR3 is TGTGCCAGCGGAGAGGTGACTGAAGCTTTCTTT.

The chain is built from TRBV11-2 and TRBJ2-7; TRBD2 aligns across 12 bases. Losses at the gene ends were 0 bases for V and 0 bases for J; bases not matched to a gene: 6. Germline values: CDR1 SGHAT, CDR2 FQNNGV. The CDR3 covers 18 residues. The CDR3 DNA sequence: TGTGCCAGCAGCTTAGAAGGTACTAGCGGGGGGATCTCCTACGAGCAGTACTTC. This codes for CASSLEGTSGGISYEQYF.

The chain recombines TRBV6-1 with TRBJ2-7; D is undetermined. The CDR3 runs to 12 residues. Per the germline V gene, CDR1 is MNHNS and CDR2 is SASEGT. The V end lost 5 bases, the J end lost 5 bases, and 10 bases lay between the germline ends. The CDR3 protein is CASSKNMDEQYF. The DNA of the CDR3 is TGTGCCAGCAGTAAAAATATGGACGAGCAGTACTTC.

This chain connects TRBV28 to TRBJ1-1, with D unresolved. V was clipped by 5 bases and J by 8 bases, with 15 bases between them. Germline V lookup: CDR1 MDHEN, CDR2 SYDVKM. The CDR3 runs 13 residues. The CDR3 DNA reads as TGTGCCAGCAGTCCCCTAGTTTTCGCAGAAGCTTTCTTT. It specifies CASSPLVFAEAFF.

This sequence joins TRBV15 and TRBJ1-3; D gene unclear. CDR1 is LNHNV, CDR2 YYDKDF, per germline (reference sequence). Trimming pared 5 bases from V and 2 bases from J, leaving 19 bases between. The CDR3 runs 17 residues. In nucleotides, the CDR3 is TGTGCCACCAGCGCACCCCGGGGTGGGTCGCCTGGAAACACCATATATTTT. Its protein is CATSAPRGGSPGNTIYF.

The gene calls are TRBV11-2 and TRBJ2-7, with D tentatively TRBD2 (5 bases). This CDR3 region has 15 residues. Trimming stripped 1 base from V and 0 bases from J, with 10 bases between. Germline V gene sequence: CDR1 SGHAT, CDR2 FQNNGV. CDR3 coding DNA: TGTGCCAGCAGCTTAGCCGGGGATAGCTCCTACGAGCAGTACTTC. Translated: CASSLAGDSSYEQYF.

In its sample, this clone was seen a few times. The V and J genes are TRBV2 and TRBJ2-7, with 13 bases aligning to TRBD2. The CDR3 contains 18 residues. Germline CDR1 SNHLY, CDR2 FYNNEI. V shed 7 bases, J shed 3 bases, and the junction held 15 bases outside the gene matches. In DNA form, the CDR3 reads TGTGCCAGCATAGCCGGGACTAGCGGGACCAACTTTGGCTACGAGCAGTACTTC. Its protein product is CASIAGTSGTNFGYEQYF.